This T cell receptor beta chain was sequenced for a study of blood T cell repertoires in COVID-19. This CDR3 contains 13 residues. Per germline, CDR1 MDHEN and CDR2 SYDVKM. V was clipped by 8 bases and J by 2 bases; unmatched bases: 4. Profiling relied on immunoSEQ multiplex PCR, and the TCRdb table lists in-frame clones only, not all of them. The sample records about 270,000 clones, more than 80% being singletons. The receptor comes from a woman aged 30 to 39 with acute COVID-19. The material sequenced was PBMCs or T cells enriched from blood (not recorded which). The V gene is TRBV28, the J gene TRBJ2-7, with 9 positions matching TRBD1. The CDR3, as DNA: TGTGCCAGCCAACGACAGGGGGCCTACGAGCAGTACTTC. Residues: CASQRQGAYEQYF.